A selection of T cell receptor beta chains follows, all from one sample in a study of blood T cell repertoires in COVID-19. Sequencing used immunoSEQ multiplex PCR; TCRdb keeps in-frame clones, though not all of them. The data contain under 200,000 clones, 87% of them singletons. Sequenced sample: peripheral blood. Receptor source: a man aged 55 to 70 with active or convalescent COVID-19. CDR3s include the opening cysteine and the closing phenylalanine or tryptophan. A D gene is named only where the DNA matches it firmly. Some rows have no size entry. The others give once, few or many, or a class for an expanded clone.

d_call | j_call | v_call | clone_size | cdr3_nt | cdr3_aa
- | TRBJ1-5 | TRBV18 | once | TGTGCCAGCTGTTCGGGGGGGAATCAGCCCCAGCATTTT | CASCSGGNQPQHF
TRBD1 | TRBJ2-5 | TRBV7-9 | few | TGTGCCAGCAGCTGGGGACAGGGGGTTGTCGGGCAAGAGACCCAGTACTTC | CASSWGQGVVGQETQYF
TRBD1 | TRBJ1-3 | TRBV2 | once | TGTGCCAGCAGTGAGGGGACAGCAGGAAACACCATATATTTT | CASSEGTAGNTIYF
- | TRBJ2-2 | TRBV5-4 | - | TGTGCCAGCAGCTTGGGAGGGTCGGGCACCGGGGAGCTGTTTTTT | CASSLGGSGTGELFF
- | TRBJ2-2 | TRBV5-6 | - | TGTGCCAGCAGCTTGGCCGGGGGCGGGGAGCTGTTTTTT | CASSLAGGGELFF
TRBD1 | TRBJ1-2 | TRBV5-1 | - | TGCGCCAGCAGTTTTCTGGCAGGGGGGAACTATGGCTACACCTTC | CASSFLAGGNYGYTF
- | TRBJ1-2 | TRBV5-1 | - | TGCGCCAGCAGCCCTAATCAGGGCTCTTATGGCTACACCTTC | CASSPNQGSYGYTF
TRBD2 | TRBJ2-5 | TRBV11-2 | - | TGTGCCAGCAGCCGTAGCGGGGGGCGGGTAGAGACCCAGTACTTC | CASSRSGGRVETQYF
TRBD1 | TRBJ1-6 | TRBV7-9 | - | TGTGCCAGCAGCTTACAGGGGGCGTCCTCCTATAATTCACCCCTCCACTTT | CASSLQGASSYNSPLHF
TRBD1 | TRBJ1-2 | TRBV5-1 | - | TGCGCCAGCAGCCCGGACAGGGGGCGAAGTGGCTACACCTTC | CASSPDRGRSGYTF
TRBD1 | TRBJ2-6 | TRBV27 | - | TGTGCCAGCAGTTTCGGGACAGGGAGCTCTGGGGCCAACGTCCTGACTTTC | CASSFGTGSSGANVLTF
- | TRBJ1-6 | TRBV11-1 | - | TGTGCCAGCAGCTTGGGCAGGGGCGATTCACCCCTCCACTTT | CASSLGRGDSPLHF
- | TRBJ2-2 | TRBV29-1 | - | TGCAGCGTCGCTAGTAACACCGGGGAGCTGTTTTTT | CSVASNTGELFF
TRBD1 | TRBJ1-2 | TRBV5-1 | - | TGCGCCAGCAGCCTATTGGACAGGAACTATGGCTACACCTTC | CASSLLDRNYGYTF
- | TRBJ2-7 | TRBV29-1 | - | TGCAGCGCTCGACAGGATTACTCCTACGAGCAGTACTTC | CSARQDYSYEQYF
- | TRBJ1-3 | TRBV25-1 | - | TGTGCCAGCAGTGAATGGACTCCAAACACCATATATTTT | CASSEWTPNTIYF
- | TRBJ2-3 | TRBV2 | - | TGTGCCAGCAGTGAAGGACAAGCCTATACGCAGTATTTT | CASSEGQAYTQYF
- | TRBJ1-6 | TRBV7-9 | - | TGTGCCAGCAGCCTTGGACACAATAATTCACCCCTCCACTTT | CASSLGHNNSPLHF
- | TRBJ1-2 | TRBV27 | - | TGTGCCAGCAGTAGGACAGAGTCACCCCTTCGGGGATATGGCTACACCTTC | CASSRTESPLRGYGYTF
- | TRBJ1-2 | TRBV25-1 | - | TGTGCCACCCGGGGGGGAGTCGGGGGGCGCGGCTATGGCTACACCTTC | CATRGGVGGRGYGYTF
- | TRBJ1-2 | TRBV19 | - | TGTGCCTCCAACCCCGGGTATAGGTTTAACTATGGCTACACCTTC | CASNPGYRFNYGYTF
- | TRBJ2-1 | TRBV5-1 | once | TGCGCCAGCAGCTTGGGGGGCGCCCACAATGAGCAGTTCTTC | CASSLGGAHNEQFF